A selection of T cell receptor beta chains follows, all from one sample in a study of blood T cell repertoires in COVID-19. Sequenced by immunoSEQ multiplex PCR; TCRdb stores in-frame clones only, minus some. The table records some 83,000 clones, roughly 85% of them present only once. Sample: peripheral blood. The origin of the receptors is a woman of 80 years or more with active or convalescent COVID-19. CDR3s include the opening cysteine and the closing phenylalanine or tryptophan. D genes are given only for firm matches. Clone size is stated in some rows and not others, as once, few, many or a class when expanded.

d_call	j_call	clone_size	v_call	cdr3_nt	cdr3_aa
TRBD2	TRBJ2-7	NA	TRBV28	TGTGCCAGCAGCCCGCAACTAGCGGGGGTCTACGAGCAGTACTTC	CASSPQLAGVYEQYF
NA	TRBJ1-2	NA	TRBV5-1	TGCGCCAGCAGCCACACCTTGGCGGAAAACTATGGCTACACCTTC	CASSHTLAENYGYTF
NA	TRBJ2-7	NA	TRBV7-2	TGTGCCAGCAGCTTAGTTAGCTCGGGGGAGCAGTACTTC	CASSLVSSGEQYF
TRBD1	TRBJ1-1	few	TRBV11-2	TGTGCCAGCAGCTTCTCGGACAGGGTCACTGAAGCTTTCTTT	CASSFSDRVTEAFF
NA	TRBJ1-2	NA	TRBV28	TGTGCCAGTTGGTCCAGGGCCAACTATGGCTACACCTTC	CASWSRANYGYTF
NA	TRBJ1-2	NA	TRBV9	TGTGCCAGCAGGGGCTGGGTGCCTAACTATGGCTACACCTTC	CASRGWVPNYGYTF
NA	TRBJ2-6	NA	TRBV5-4	TGTGCCAGCAGCTTGTATTGGGGAGCTGGGGCCAACGTCCTGACTTTC	CASSLYWGAGANVLTF
TRBD2	TRBJ2-1	NA	TRBV29-1	TGCAGCGTCCGAAGGGGGTCCGGACTAGCCCCTCTAAGCTCCTACAATGAGCAGTTCTTC	CSVRRGSGLAPLSSYNEQFF
TRBD2	TRBJ2-3	NA	TRBV29-1	TGCAGGGCGGGGGGGCAGACAGATACGCAGTATTTT	CRAGGQTDTQYF
NA	TRBJ2-7	NA	TRBV15	TGTGCCACCAGCAGAGATCGGGGGGCCGAGCAGTACTTC	CATSRDRGAEQYF
NA	TRBJ1-6	NA	TRBV28	TGTGCCAGCAGTTTACCCGGGACATATAATTCACCCCTCCACTTT	CASSLPGTYNSPLHF
NA	TRBJ2-3	NA	TRBV5-1	TGCGCCAGCAGCCCCGGAAGCCCGAGGCGAGATACGCAGTATTTT	CASSPGSPRRDTQYF
NA	TRBJ2-4	NA	TRBV3-1/TRBV3-2	TGTGCCAGCAGCCTACTACGGGGAAACATTCAGTACTTC	CASSLLRGNIQYF
NA	TRBJ1-3	NA	TRBV12-1	NA	CAPFAEGASGNTIYF
TRBD2	TRBJ2-2	NA	TRBV5-1	TGCGCCAGCAGCTCTCTAGCGGGAGGGAACACCGGGGAGCTGTTTTTT	CASSSLAGGNTGELFF
TRBD2	TRBJ2-7	NA	TRBV19	TGTGCCAGTAGTCTTACGACTAGCGGGGTCTACGAGCAGTACTTC	CASSLTTSGVYEQYF
NA	TRBJ2-5	NA	TRBV6-2/TRBV6-3	TGTGCCAGCATCCCCCGGTACCAAGAGACCCAGTACTTC	CASIPRYQETQYF
TRBD2	TRBJ2-1	NA	TRBV24-1	TGTGCCACCAGTGATTTCGGGACTAGCGGGAGCGATGAGCAGTTCTTC	CATSDFGTSGSDEQFF
TRBD2	TRBJ2-5	NA	TRBV29-1	TGCAGCGTTGTTGCTAGCGGTGAGACCCAGTACTTC	CSVVASGETQYF
TRBD1	TRBJ2-5	once	TRBV2	TGTGCCAGCGCCCCGGACAGGGGGCGAGAGACCCAGTACTTC	CASAPDRGRETQYF
TRBD1	TRBJ2-7	NA	TRBV12-5	TGTGCTAGTGCCCCCCGGGACAGCTCCTACGAGCAGTACTTC	CASAPRDSSYEQYF
NA	TRBJ1-2	NA	TRBV1	TGCACCAGCAGCCAAGAACGTAGGGGCGGTGACTATGGCTACACCTTC	CTSSQERRGGDYGYTF
NA	TRBJ1-2	NA	TRBV21-1	TGTGCCAGCAGGGGTTCACAGGGAACCGTCCATGGCTACACCTTC	CASRGSQGTVHGYTF
TRBD1	TRBJ2-1	NA	TRBV6-5	TGTGCCAGCAGTTACTCGTCCAGGGGGAACAATGAGCAGTTCTTC	CASSYSSRGNNEQFF
NA	TRBJ2-1	NA	TRBV19	TGTGCCAGTAGCCTGATATGGGGGGTCTCCTACAATGAGCAGTTCTTC	CASSLIWGVSYNEQFF
NA	TRBJ1-4	NA	TRBV6-5	TGTGCCAGCATGACAGTCCTTAATGAAAAACTGTTTTTT	CASMTVLNEKLFF
TRBD2	TRBJ2-7	NA	TRBV4-2	TGTGCCAGCAGCCAAGAAAGTAGCGGGGTCGTTCGGCAGTACTTC	CASSQESSGVVRQYF
NA	TRBJ2-7	NA	TRBV9	TGTGCCAGCAGCCCCAGGTTGGGGGCGGCCGAGCAGTACTTC	CASSPRLGAAEQYF
TRBD1	TRBJ2-2	few	TRBV5-1	TGCGCCAGCAGCTTGGGCGACAGGGGGCTCGGGGAGCTGTTTTTT	CASSLGDRGLGELFF
NA	TRBJ2-1	NA	TRBV7-8	TGTGCCAGCAGCTCCCCCCGGGCAGGGGTAAATGAGCAGTTCTTC	CASSSPRAGVNEQFF
NA	TRBJ1-1	NA	TRBV30	TGTGCCTGGAGTACTCGGCCCGGCGGCGGCGCTTTCTTT	CAWSTRPGGGAFF
TRBD1	TRBJ1-1	NA	TRBV5-1	TGCGCCAGCAGCTTGTGGGGGACAGGGGGTGATAGTGAAGCTTTCTTT	CASSLWGTGGDSEAFF
TRBD1	TRBJ1-2	NA	TRBV19	TGTGCCAGTAGTCCATCTCGGGGGACAGGGTACTATGGCTACACCTTC	CASSPSRGTGYYGYTF
TRBD2	TRBJ2-3	NA	TRBV7-9	TGTGCCAGCAGCTTACACCAGCGGGAGAGGGGAGATACGCAGTATTTT	CASSLHQRERGDTQYF
NA	TRBJ1-3	NA	TRBV14	TGTGCCAGCAGCCCCAGGCTTGGAAACACCATATATTTT	CASSPRLGNTIYF
NA	TRBJ1-2	NA	TRBV7-2	TGTGCCAGCAGCTCGAAGGGAGGGTTGGGCTACACCTTC	CASSSKGGLGYTF
TRBD1	TRBJ1-2	NA	TRBV15	TGTGCCACCAGCAGAGTCTGGGGACAGGGGGACTATGGCTACACCTTC	CATSRVWGQGDYGYTF
TRBD2	TRBJ2-5	NA	TRBV19	TGTGCCAGTAGTCCACCGGGACTAGGATCGTTCCCCGAGACCCAGTACTTC	CASSPPGLGSFPETQYF
TRBD2	TRBJ2-3	NA	TRBV18	TGTGCCAGCTCACCTATGGCGGGGGGCAGCACAGATACGCAGTATTTT	CASSPMAGGSTDTQYF
NA	TRBJ2-5	NA	TRBV5-1	TGCGCCAGCAGCTCCCCACGGGGGACCCAGTACTTC	CASSSPRGTQYF
NA	TRBJ1-1	NA	TRBV10-2	TGCGCCAGCAGTGTGGACAGCTTTAACACTGAAGCTTTCTTT	CASSVDSFNTEAFF
NA	TRBJ1-6	NA	TRBV7-3	TGTGCCAGCTTGGGAGGGGCCCTTAATTCACCCCTCCACTTT	CASLGGALNSPLHF
TRBD2	TRBJ2-4	NA	TRBV6-6	TGTGCCAGCAGTCTCCCAGGACTAGCGGGACTTCAGTACTTC	CASSLPGLAGLQYF
NA	TRBJ1-1	NA	TRBV23-1	TGCGCCAATAAGAGGCCTCCTGAAGCTTTCTTT	CANKRPPEAFF
TRBD1	TRBJ2-5	once	TRBV19	TGTGCCAGTAGTCCTCGGACAGGACAAGAGACCCAGTACTTC	CASSPRTGQETQYF
TRBD2	TRBJ2-7	NA	TRBV6-5	TGTGCCAGCAGGTCCGGGACTAGCTCCTACGAGCAGTACTTC	CASRSGTSSYEQYF
NA	TRBJ2-3	NA	TRBV19	TGTGCCAGTGTTCAGGGAACCACAGATACGCAGTATTTT	CASVQGTTDTQYF
TRBD2	TRBJ2-1	NA	TRBV19	TGTGCCAGTAAGCCGTTGGGCGGGGGGGCCAATGAGCAGTTCTTC	CASKPLGGGANEQFF
TRBD2	TRBJ2-7	NA	TRBV18	TGTGCCAGCTCCCGGGCTAGCGGGAGCCCCCTCGAGCAGTACTTC	CASSRASGSPLEQYF
NA	TRBJ2-2	NA	TRBV28	TGTGCCAGCAGCCTAGGAGCCGGGGAGCTGTTTTTT	CASSLGAGELFF
NA	TRBJ2-2	NA	TRBV15	TGTGCCACCAGCAGAGCTGGTAGTGCTGCCGGGGAGCTGTTTTTT	CATSRAGSAAGELFF
TRBD1	TRBJ1-2	NA	TRBV28	TGTGCCAGCAGTTTAGACAGGGTCATATATGGCTACACCTTC	CASSLDRVIYGYTF
NA	TRBJ1-4	NA	TRBV3-1/TRBV3-2	TGTGCCAGCAGCCATCTCCCGGGCCCTGCGGGTGAAAAACTGTTTTTT	CASSHLPGPAGEKLFF
TRBD1	TRBJ2-5	NA	TRBV6-5	TGTGCCAGCAGTATCACACCAGGGGGCTCAGAGACCCAGTACTTC	CASSITPGGSETQYF
NA	TRBJ1-2	NA	TRBV7-2	TGTGCCAGCAGCTTTCTCGACAGGCTTTATGGCTACACCTTC	CASSFLDRLYGYTF